One and the same sample provided the 10 T cell receptor beta chains below, sequenced in a study of CD8 T cells in ankylosing spondylitis. TCRdb reprocessed the 5' RACE reads with MiXCR, giving one entry per CDR3 protein. Of 200,000 or so distinct CDR3 sequences listed, 15% to 20% are singletons. Sequencing input: blood, either unsorted or a sorted T cell fraction (not recorded which). The receptor set was obtained from a male donor aged 10-30 years with ankylosing spondylitis or in good health (not recorded which).

The chain carries TRBV29-1 and TRBJ2-1; D call uncertain. V lost 3 bases and J lost 7, with 7 bases in between. In germline, CDR1 is SQVTM, CDR2 ANQGSEA. This CDR3 has 11 amino acids. The CDR3 nucleotides are TGCAGCGTTGACTGGGGAAATGAGCAGTTCTTC. Amino acid sequence: CSVDWGNEQFF.

The sample holds many counts of this clonotype. This chain links TRBV6-5 with TRBJ2-2; TRBD1 aligns across 8 bases. Trimming removed 8 bases from V and 7 bases from J; junction bases left unmatched: 9. Germline V gene data show CDR1 as MNHEY and CDR2 as SVGAGI. This CDR3 spans 14 amino acids. The DNA of the CDR3 is TGTGCCAGCGGCAGGGGGCGATCGATCGGGGAGCTGTTTTTT. It is translated as CASGRGRSIGELFF.

V usage is TRBV6-4 and J usage is TRBJ1-2; TRBD1 might be the D (5 bases). The V and J ends lost 2 bases and 4 bases respectively, with 8 bases between them. The CDR3 totals 13 residues. From germline, CDR1 is MRHNA and CDR2 SNTAGT. The CDR3 region has the DNA TGTGCCAGCAGTGACGGGCAGGGCTATGGCTACACCTTC. The encoded protein is CASSDGQGYGYTF.

The V call is TRBV3-1, the J call TRBJ2-7, with D possibly being TRBD2 (6 bases). V was clipped by 1 base and J by 6 bases, with 16 bases between them. CDR1 is LGHDT and CDR2 is YNNKEL in the germline V gene (reference sequence). The length of the CDR3 is 15 residues. This CDR3 reads CASSQGRDFPPEQYF. The CDR3, as DNA: TGTGCCAGCAGCCAAGGGCGGGACTTCCCCCCCGAGCAGTACTTC.

This clonotype was detected many times. This chain uses TRBV4-1 with TRBJ1-6; D gene uncertain. Germline loops: CDR1 MGHRA, CDR2 YSYEKL. The CDR3 is made up of 14 amino acids. Trimming took 0 bases from V and 9 from J, leaving 9 bases between them. The CDR3 DNA reads as TGCGCCAGCAGCCAAGATGCTGGCCCTTCACCCCTCCACTTT. This encodes CASSQDAGPSPLHF.

The sample holds many counts of this clonotype. J is TRBJ1-5 and V is TRBV5-1, with TRBD1 as a possible D gene (5 bases). This CDR3 contains 15 residues. The V end lost 0 bases, the J end lost 6 bases, and 13 bases lay between the germline ends. The V gene's germline CDR1 is SGHRS and CDR2 YFSETQ. CDR3 nucleotides: TGCGCCAGCAGCTTGGTTCCTGGGCAGGGTCAGCCCCAGCATTTT. Protein product: CASSLVPGQGQPQHF.

In its sample, this clonotype was seen many times. CDR3 nucleotide sequence: TGTGCCAGCAGTCCCCGACAGGGGGTAACGAATGAGCAGTTCTTC. Translated: CASSPRQGVTNEQFF. The chain uses TRBV27 and TRBJ2-1; 9 positions agree with TRBD1. CDR3 length: 15 residues. Germline CDR1 is MNHEY and CDR2 is SMNVEV (reference sequence). After removal of 5 bases from V and 7 bases from J, the junction contained 9 bases not matched to a gene.

This clonotype was counted ten times or more. The V and J genes are TRBV14 and TRBJ2-1; D remains unclear. V was shortened by 2 bases and J by 5 bases, with 7 bases between the two germline ends. The germline CDR1 and CDR2 sequences are SGHDN and FVKESK. This CDR3 comprises 13 residues. The CDR3 protein is CASSQYGDNEQFF. DNA of the CDR3: TGTGCCAGCAGCCAATATGGAGACAATGAGCAGTTCTTC. The full variable domain, rest sourced from reference TRBV14 and TRBJ2-1, is EAGVTQFPSHSVIEKGQTVTLRCDPISGHDNLYWYRRVMGKEIKFLLHFVKESKQDESGMPNNRFLAERTGGTYSTLKVQPAELEDSGVYFCASSQYGDNEQFFGPGTRLTVL.

This clonotype was detected many times. The rearrangement links TRBV20-1 to TRBJ2-3; 11 nucleotides align to TRBD1. Per the germline V gene, CDR1 is DFQATT and CDR2 is SNEGSKA (reference sequence). V dropped 3 bases and J dropped 4; count of bases not matched to a gene: 6. CDR3 length: 15 residues. In DNA, the CDR3 is TGCAGTGCTAGTGCCGGGACAGGGGGTTCAGATACGCAGTATTTT. It encodes CSASAGTGGSDTQYF.

This clonotype was observed a handful of times. The V gene is TRBV20-1, the J gene TRBJ2-3; D gene ambiguous. V dropped 2 bases and J dropped 4 bases, with 4 bases sitting between them. CDR1 is DFQATT and CDR2 is SNEGSKA in the germline V gene (reference sequence). The CDR3 spans 11 residues. CDR3 in amino acids: CSARLADTQYF. CDR3 coding DNA: TGCAGTGCTAGACTCGCAGATACGCAGTATTTT.